These 5 T cell receptor beta chains were sequenced from one sample in a study of follicular helper T cells after annual influenza vaccination. Clones were sequenced by immunoSEQ multiplex PCR, and TCRdb holds only the in-frame ones, with some missing. Of fewer than 9,000 clones in the sample, roughly 84% were seen once. Time point reported: 2015-2016 season, 7 days after influenza vaccination. The material was CXCR5+ CD38- circulating T follicular helper cells from blood, obtained 7 days after influenza vaccination. The subset here: circulating Tfh, non-naive CD4+CXCR5+PD-1+ (ICOS+CD38+ or ICOS-CD38-). These receptors were obtained from an adult who received the influenza vaccine.

This chain uses TRBV28 with TRBJ1-2; maybe TRBD1 (5 bases). CDR3 length: 15 amino acids. Germline loops: CDR1 MDHEN, CDR2 SYDVKM. V was cut by 10 bases and J by 0 bases, with 18 bases left in between. The CDR3 region has the DNA TGTGCCACCCAGCATGGGGGTATAGCTAACTATGGCTACACCTTC. Encoded protein: CATQHGGIANYGYTF.

This sequence joins TRBV5-1 and TRBJ2-7, with 8 bases that match TRBD2. The CDR3 is 15 residues long. The ends lost 1 base at V and 6 bases at J; junction bases unmatched: 9. From germline, CDR1 is SGHRS and CDR2 YFSETQ. The CDR3 DNA is TGCGCCAGCAGCTTGAATAGCGGGGTTGAGGGCGAGCAGTACTTC. Protein: CASSLNSGVEGEQYF.

The chain recombines TRBV18 with TRBJ1-2; weak D call: TRBD1 (5 bases). V was shortened by 3 bases and J by 0 bases, with 11 bases between the two germline ends. Germline V lookup: CDR1 KGHSH, CDR2 LQKENI. This CDR3 spans 15 amino acids. In DNA form, the CDR3 reads TGTGCCAGCTCACCGGGTTCGGGGGCTAACTATGGCTACACCTTC. It encodes CASSPGSGANYGYTF.

The V and J genes are TRBV19 and TRBJ2-5, with a tentative D call TRBD2 (5 bases). TRBJ2-7 explains the end of the DNA better; the J call may be wrong. This CDR3 has 14 residues. Germline CDR1 and CDR2: LNHDA and SQIVND (reference sequence). The CDR3 DNA sequence: TGTGCCAGTAGTATAGGGGAGAGTGCCTACGAGCAGTACTTC. This sequence encodes CASSIGESAYEQYF.

The chain recombines TRBV5-1 with TRBJ1-3; 9 bases line up with TRBD1. Trimming removed 4 bases from V and 1 base from J; junction bases left unmatched: 3. Per the germline V gene, CDR1 is SGHRS and CDR2 is YFSETQ. CDR3 length: 15 amino acids. CDR3 protein: CASSVQGASGNTIYF. The CDR3 region has the DNA TGCGCCAGCAGCGTACAGGGGGCATCTGGAAACACCATATATTTT.